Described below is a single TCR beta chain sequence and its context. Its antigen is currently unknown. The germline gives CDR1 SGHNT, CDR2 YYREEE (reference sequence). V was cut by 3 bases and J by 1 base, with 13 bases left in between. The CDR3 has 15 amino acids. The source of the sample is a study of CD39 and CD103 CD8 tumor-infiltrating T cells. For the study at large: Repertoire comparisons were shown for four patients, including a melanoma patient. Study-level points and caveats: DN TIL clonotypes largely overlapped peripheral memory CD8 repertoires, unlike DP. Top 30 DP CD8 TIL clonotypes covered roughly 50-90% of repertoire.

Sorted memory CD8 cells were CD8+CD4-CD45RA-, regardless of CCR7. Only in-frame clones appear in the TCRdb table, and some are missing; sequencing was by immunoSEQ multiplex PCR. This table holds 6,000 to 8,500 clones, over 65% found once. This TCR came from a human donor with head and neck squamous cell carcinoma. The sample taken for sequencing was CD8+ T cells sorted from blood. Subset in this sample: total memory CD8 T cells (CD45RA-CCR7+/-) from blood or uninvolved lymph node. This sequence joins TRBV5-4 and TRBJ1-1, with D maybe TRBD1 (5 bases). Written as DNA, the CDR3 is TGTGCCAGCAGCTCCCCACCAGGGACGAACACTGAAGCTTTCTTT. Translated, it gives CASSSPPGTNTEAFF.